This T cell receptor (beta chain) was found in a study of shared clonotypes between healthy human individuals. The CDR3 covers 13 residues. V dropped 8 bases and J dropped 9 bases, with 17 bases sitting between them. Germline V gene lookup returns CDR1 MNHEY and CDR2 SMNVEV (reference sequence). Libraries were prepared by immunoSEQ multiplex PCR; TCRdb keeps only in-frame clonotypes and omits some of them. The sample includes 2 million to 3 million clones, roughly 93% seen only once; the top ten take 0.36%. The genes are TRBV27 and TRBJ2-1; D gene uncertain. This sequence was found in a man younger than 30 in good health. Some clones in this sample may be carry-over from other donors' samples. The sample was naive CD4+ T cells from PBMCs. Subset here: CD45RA+ positively selected. The CDR3 loop reads CASGSRPWGEQFF. CDR3 nucleotide sequence: TGTGCCAGCGGATCCCGACCCTGGGGTGAGCAGTTCTTC.